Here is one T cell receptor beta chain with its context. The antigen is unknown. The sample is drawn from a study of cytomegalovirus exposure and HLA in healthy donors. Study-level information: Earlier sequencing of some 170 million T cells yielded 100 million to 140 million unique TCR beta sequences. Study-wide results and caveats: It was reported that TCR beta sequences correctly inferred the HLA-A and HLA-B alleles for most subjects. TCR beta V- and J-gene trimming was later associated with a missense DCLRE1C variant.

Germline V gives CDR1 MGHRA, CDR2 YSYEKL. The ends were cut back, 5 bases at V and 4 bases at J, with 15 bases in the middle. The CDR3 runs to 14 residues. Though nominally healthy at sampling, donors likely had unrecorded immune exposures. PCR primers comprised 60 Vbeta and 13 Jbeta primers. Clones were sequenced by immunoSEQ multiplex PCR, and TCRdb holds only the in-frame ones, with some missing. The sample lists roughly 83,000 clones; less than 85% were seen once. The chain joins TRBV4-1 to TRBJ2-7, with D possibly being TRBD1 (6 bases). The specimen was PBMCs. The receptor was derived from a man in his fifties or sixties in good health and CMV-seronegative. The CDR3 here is CASSYHSRGYEQYF. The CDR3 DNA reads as TGCGCCAGCAGCTACCATTCTAGGGGGTACGAGCAGTACTTC.